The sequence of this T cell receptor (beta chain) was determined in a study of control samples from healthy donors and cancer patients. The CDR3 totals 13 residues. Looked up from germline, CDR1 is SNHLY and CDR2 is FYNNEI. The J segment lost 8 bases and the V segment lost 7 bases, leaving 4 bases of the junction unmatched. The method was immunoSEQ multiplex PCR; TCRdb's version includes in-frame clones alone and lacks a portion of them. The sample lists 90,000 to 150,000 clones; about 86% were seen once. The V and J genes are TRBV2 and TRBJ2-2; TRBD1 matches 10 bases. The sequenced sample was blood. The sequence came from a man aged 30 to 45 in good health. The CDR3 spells CASNDRGLGELFF. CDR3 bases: TGTGCCAGCAACGACAGGGGGCTAGGGGAGCTGTTTTTT.